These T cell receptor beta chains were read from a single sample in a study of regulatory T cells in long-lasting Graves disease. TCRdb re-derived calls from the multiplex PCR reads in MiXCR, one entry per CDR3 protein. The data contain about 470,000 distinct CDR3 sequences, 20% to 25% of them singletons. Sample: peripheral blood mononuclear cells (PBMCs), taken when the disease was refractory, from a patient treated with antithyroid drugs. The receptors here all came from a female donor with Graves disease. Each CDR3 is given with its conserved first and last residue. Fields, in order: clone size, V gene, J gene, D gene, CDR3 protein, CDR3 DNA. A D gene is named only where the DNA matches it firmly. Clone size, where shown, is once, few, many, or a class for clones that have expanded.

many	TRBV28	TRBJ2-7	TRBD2	CASSRASGNPSYEQYF	TGTGCCAGCAGTCGGGCTAGCGGGAACCCCTCCTACGAGCAGTACTTC
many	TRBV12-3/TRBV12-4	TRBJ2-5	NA	CASSFSGEETQYF	TGTGCCAGCAGTTTTAGCGGAGAAGAGACCCAGTACTTC
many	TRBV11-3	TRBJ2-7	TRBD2	CASSLVAGEQYF	TGTGCCAGCAGCTTAGTAGCGGGTGAGCAGTACTTC
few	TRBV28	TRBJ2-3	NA	CASSGSGTQYF	TGTGCCAGCTCGGGGAGCGGTACGCAGTATTTT
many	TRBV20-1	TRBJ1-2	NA	CSATVREISYGYTF	TGCAGTGCCACAGTCAGGGAAATAAGCTATGGCTACACCTTC
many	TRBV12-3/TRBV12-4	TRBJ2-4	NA	CASSFGGLDIQYF	TGTGCCAGCAGTTTCGGGGGGCTGGACATTCAGTACTTC
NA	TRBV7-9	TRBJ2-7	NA	CASSPGAAEQYF	TGTGCCAGCAGCCCTGGGGCTGCCGAGCAGTACTTC
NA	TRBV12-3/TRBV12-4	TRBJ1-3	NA	CASSFIRAVSGNTIYF	TGTGCCAGCAGTTTTATTCGGGCAGTCTCTGGAAACACCATATATTTT
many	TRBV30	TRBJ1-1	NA	CAWSVSGGAFF	TGTGCCTGGAGTGTGTCGGGGGGAGCTTTCTTT
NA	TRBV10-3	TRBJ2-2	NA	CAIKGGLDTGELFF	TGTGCCATCAAGGGCGGGTTGGACACCGGGGAGCTGTTTTTT
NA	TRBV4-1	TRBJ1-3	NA	CASSQEAANSGNTIYF	TGCGCCAGCAGCCAAGAGGCAGCCAACTCTGGAAACACCATATATTTT
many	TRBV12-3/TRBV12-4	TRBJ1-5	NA	CASSLASHYQPQHF	TGTGCCAGCAGTTTAGCGAGCCATTATCAGCCCCAGCATTTT
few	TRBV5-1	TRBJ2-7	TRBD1	CASSPNALGQAYEQYF	TGCGCCAGCAGCCCAAATGCACTCGGACAGGCCTACGAGCAGTACTTC
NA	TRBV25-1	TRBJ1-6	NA	CASSESVGVGNSPLHF	TGTGCCAGCAGTGAATCCGTTGGGGTTGGCAATTCACCCCTCCACTTT
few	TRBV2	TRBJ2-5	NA	CASSHFGPFQETQYF	TGTGCCAGCAGCCACTTCGGACCATTCCAAGAGACCCAGTACTTC
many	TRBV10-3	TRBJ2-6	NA	CAIRQDFSGANVLTF	TGTGCCATCAGACAGGATTTCTCTGGGGCCAACGTCCTGACTTTC
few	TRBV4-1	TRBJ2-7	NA	CASSQDHREVSYEQYF	TGCGCCAGCAGCCAAGATCACAGGGAAGTATCCTACGAGCAGTACTTC
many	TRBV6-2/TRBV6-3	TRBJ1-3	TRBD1	CASSPRTGDGNTIYF	TGTGCCAGCAGTCCTAGGACAGGGGATGGGAACACCATATATTTT
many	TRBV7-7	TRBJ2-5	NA	CASSLVLRGSQETQYF	TGTGCTAGCAGCTTAGTGTTGAGGGGATCCCAAGAGACCCAGTACTTC
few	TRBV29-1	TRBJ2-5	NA	CSAEGQQETQYF	TGCAGCGCCGAAGGGCAGCAAGAGACCCAGTACTTC
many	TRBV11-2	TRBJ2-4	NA	CASSGYRVLRNIQYF	TGTGCCAGCAGCGGCTACAGGGTGTTGCGGAACATTCAGTACTTC
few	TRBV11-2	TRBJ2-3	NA	CASSILTDTQYF	TGTGCCAGCAGCATCCTCACAGATACGCAGTATTTT
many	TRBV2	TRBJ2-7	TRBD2	CASSGGAGRGGEQYF	TGTGCCAGCAGTGGGGGAGCGGGCCGGGGGGGTGAGCAGTACTTC
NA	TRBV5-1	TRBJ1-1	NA	CASSLEPTTEAFF	TGCGCCAGCAGCTTGGAACCTACGACTGAAGCTTTCTTT
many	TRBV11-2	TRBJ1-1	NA	CASSLDPGLATEAFF	TGTGCCAGCAGCTTAGATCCGGGTCTGGCCACTGAAGCTTTCTTT
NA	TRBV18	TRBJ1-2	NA	CASSGQGEGYGYTF	TGTGCCAGCTCAGGTCAGGGAGAGGGCTATGGCTACACCTTC
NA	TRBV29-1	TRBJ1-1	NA	CSVHPWVGAEAFF	TGCAGCGTTCACCCATGGGTTGGGGCTGAAGCTTTCTTT
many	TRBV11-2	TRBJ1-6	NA	CASSPGPSSYNSPLHF	TGTGCCAGCAGCCCTGGGCCAAGCTCCTATAATTCACCCCTCCACTTT
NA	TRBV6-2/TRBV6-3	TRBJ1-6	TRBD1	CASRGTGELPLHF	TGTGCCAGCAGAGGGACAGGGGAATTACCCCTCCACTTT
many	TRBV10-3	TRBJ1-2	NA	CATRDRDWIADVDGYTF	TGTGCCACCCGAGACAGAGATTGGATAGCTGATGTCGATGGCTACACCTTC
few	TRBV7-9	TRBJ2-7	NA	CASSFATSDRKTYEQYF	TGTGCCAGCAGCTTCGCCACCAGTGACAGGAAGACCTACGAGCAGTACTTC
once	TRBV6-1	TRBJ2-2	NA	CPSSARQNTGELFF	TGTCCCAGCAGTGCCAGACAGAACACCGGGGAGCTGTTTTTT
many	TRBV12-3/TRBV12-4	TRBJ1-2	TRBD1	CASSRQGTNYGYTF	TGTGCCAGCAGTAGACAGGGAACTAACTATGGCTACACCTTC
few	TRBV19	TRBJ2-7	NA	CASSPWVGADEQYF	TGTGCCAGTAGTCCCTGGGTAGGGGCGGACGAGCAGTACTTC
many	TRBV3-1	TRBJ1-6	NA	CASSDRSGNSPLHF	TGTGCCAGCAGCGACCGGTCAGGGAACTCACCCCTCCACTTT
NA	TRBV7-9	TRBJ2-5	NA	CASSTNQGNQYF	TGTGCCAGCAGCACTAACCAGGGTAACCAGTACTTC
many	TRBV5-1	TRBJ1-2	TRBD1	CASRGTGNYGYTF	TGCGCCAGCAGGGGGACAGGGAACTATGGCTACACCTTC
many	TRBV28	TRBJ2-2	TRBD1	CASRQTGMGGELFF	TGTGCCAGCAGACAGACAGGGATGGGCGGGGAGCTGTTTTTT
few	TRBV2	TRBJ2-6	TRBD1	CASSDFRTGGLGGANVLTF	TGTGCCAGCAGTGACTTTCGGACAGGGGGCTTAGGGGGGGCCAACGTCCTGACTTTC
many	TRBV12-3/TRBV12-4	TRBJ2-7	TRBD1	CASSSQGAYEQYF	TGTGCCAGCAGCAGCCAGGGGGCCTACGAGCAGTACTTC
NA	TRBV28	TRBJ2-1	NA	CASSLVGAEQFF	TGTGCCAGCAGTTTGGTCGGAGCCGAGCAGTTCTTC
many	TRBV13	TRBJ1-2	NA	CASSSSLGYGYTF	TGTGCCAGCAGCTCCTCTCTAGGATATGGCTACACCTTC
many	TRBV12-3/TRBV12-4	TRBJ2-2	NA	CASSFAGRNTGELFF	TGTGCCAGCAGTTTCGCCGGCCGTAACACCGGGGAGCTGTTTTTT
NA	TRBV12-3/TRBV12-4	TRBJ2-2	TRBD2	CASSLEYSGRGSWTGELFF	TGTGCCAGCAGTTTAGAGTATAGCGGGAGGGGATCGTGGACCGGGGAGCTGTTTTTT
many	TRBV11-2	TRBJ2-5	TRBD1	CASRKGQQETQYF	TGTGCCAGCAGAAAGGGACAGCAAGAGACCCAGTACTTC
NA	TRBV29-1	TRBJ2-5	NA	CSVARGPETQYF	TGCAGCGTCGCCCGGGGGCCAGAGACCCAGTACTTC
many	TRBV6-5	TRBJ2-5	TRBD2	CASSYRTSGMAQYF	TGTGCCAGCAGTTATCGGACTAGCGGGATGGCCCAGTACTTC
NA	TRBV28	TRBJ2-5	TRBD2	CASSFVLAEEETQYF	TGTGCCAGCAGTTTCGTTCTAGCGGAAGAAGAGACCCAGTACTTC
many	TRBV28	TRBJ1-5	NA	CASSPAYSSNQPQHF	TGTGCCAGCAGCCCCGCATATTCTAGCAATCAGCCCCAGCATTTT
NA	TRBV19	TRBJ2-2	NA	CASMGRTNTGEPFF	TGTGCCAGTATGGGCAGGACGAACACCGGGGAGCCGTTTTTT
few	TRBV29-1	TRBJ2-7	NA	CSVAWASSYEQYF	TGCAGCGTTGCGTGGGCATCCTCCTACGAGCAGTACTTC
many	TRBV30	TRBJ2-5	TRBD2	CAWSTGAGAPETQYF	TGTGCCTGGAGTACAGGTGCGGGAGCTCCAGAGACCCAGTACTTC
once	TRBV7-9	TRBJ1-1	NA	CASSPRKGGTETFF	TGTGCCAGCAGCCCGCGAAAGGGGGGGACTGAAACTTTCTTT
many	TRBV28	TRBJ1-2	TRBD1	CASSPLKGQGAIHYGYTF	TGTGCCAGCAGTCCGTTAAAAGGGCAGGGGGCGATCCACTATGGCTACACCTTC
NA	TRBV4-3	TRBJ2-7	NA	CASSQDRGTPDEQYF	TGCGCCAGCAGCCAAGATCGAGGGACGCCGGACGAGCAGTACTTC
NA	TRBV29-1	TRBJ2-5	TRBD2	CSRRGGVGETQYF	TGCAGCCGACGCGGGGGGGTTGGGGAGACCCAGTACTTC